One sample yielded the 20 T cell receptor beta chains listed below, sequenced in a study of early T cells in non-severe SARS-CoV-2 infection. TCRdb fed the 5' RACE reads into MiXCR, producing one record per CDR3 protein. This sample has around 61,000 distinct CDR3 sequences, with 8% to 11% found just once. Sample: whole blood. These receptors came from an adult who was a healthcare worker with PCR-confirmed SARS-CoV-2 infection or an uninfected control (not recorded which).

The sample holds many counts of this clonotype. The rearrangement joins TRBV2 to TRBJ2-1, with 13 positions matching TRBD2. This CDR3 spans 15 amino acids. Trimming at V came to 6 bases and at J to 7 bases, leaving 6 bases not matched to a gene. Looked up from germline, CDR1 is SNHLY and CDR2 is FYNNEI. The CDR3 protein is CASRAGTSGKNEQFF. DNA for the CDR3: TGTGCCAGCAGAGCCGGGACTAGCGGGAAGAATGAGCAGTTCTTC.

A single count supports this clonotype. The chain employs TRBV15 and TRBJ2-7; D is perhaps TRBD1 (5 bases). V dropped 4 bases and J dropped 0 bases, with 7 bases sitting between them. Per germline, CDR1 LNHNV and CDR2 YYDKDF (reference sequence). This CDR3 has 13 residues. In DNA form, the CDR3 reads TGTGCCACCAGCACAGGGTACTCCTACGAGCAGTACTTC. Its protein product is CATSTGYSYEQYF.

This clonotype was seen at least ten times. The V gene is TRBV6-6, the J gene TRBJ2-7; D not resolved. The V gene's germline CDR1 is MNHNY and CDR2 SVGAGI (reference sequence). The CDR3 spans 13 residues. Trimming pared 6 bases from V and 6 bases from J, leaving 15 bases between. For the CDR3, the DNA is TGTGCCAGCAGCCGGGTCGGGCTCGGCGAGCAGTACTTC. This encodes CASSRVGLGEQYF.

This sequence joins TRBV18 and TRBJ2-1, with a weak D call TRBD2 (6 bases). Germline V gene lookup returns CDR1 KGHSH and CDR2 LQKENI. The CDR3 loop spans 16 amino acids. V was clipped by 6 bases and J by 3 bases, with 18 bases between them. The CDR3: CASSGRTGVNYNEQFF. DNA of the CDR3: TGTGCCAGCTCGGGGCGGACGGGAGTAAACTACAATGAGCAGTTCTTC.

This chain's CDR3 is CSVPSRVNTGELFF. The CDR3 nucleotides are TGCAGCGTTCCGTCCAGGGTGAACACCGGGGAGCTGTTTTTT. The chain carries TRBV29-1 and TRBJ2-2; perhaps TRBD1 as D (5 bases). V was trimmed by 5 bases and J by 1 base, leaving 11 bases between them. The length of the CDR3 is 14 residues. CDR1 and CDR2 (germline): SQVTM, ANQGSEA.

This clonotype came up a few times. The V call is TRBV19, the J call TRBJ1-5, with 7 nucleotides matching TRBD1. V was clipped by 6 bases and J by 0 bases; unmatched bases: 5. The CDR3 totals 15 residues. CDR1 is LNHDA and CDR2 is SQIVND in the germline V gene (reference sequence). In DNA form, the CDR3 reads TGTGCCAGTAGATGGACAGGAGTTAGCAATCAGCCCCAGCATTTT. Protein: CASRWTGVSNQPQHF.

This clonotype was seen more than once but under ten times. This rearrangement joins TRBV6-2 or TRBV6-3 to TRBJ2-5; D possibly matches TRBD1 or TRBD2 (5 bases each). Germline lookup yields CDR1 MNHEY and CDR2 SVGEGT. The CDR3 runs to 14 residues. V was trimmed by 2 bases and J by 7 bases, leaving 14 bases between them. The CDR3 DNA follows: TGTGCCAGCAGTTACGGGGGAGCGGCGGTGACCCAGTACTTC. Encoded protein: CASSYGGAAVTQYF.

This rearrangement joins TRBV7-2 to TRBJ2-1, with 8 bases lining up with TRBD2. Germline V lookup: CDR1 SGHTA, CDR2 FQGNSA. The V segment lost 4 bases and the J segment 2 bases; nucleotides outside the gene matches: 13. The CDR3 is made up of 18 amino acids. The CDR3 DNA follows: TGTGCCAGCAGCTCCCACAGGCGGGAGGCCCAAGCCTACAATGAGCAGTTCTTC. Translation: CASSSHRREAQAYNEQFF.

The chain links TRBV7-2 to TRBJ2-1, with 9 bases matching TRBD2. The CDR3 loop spans 15 amino acids. Trimming removed 3 bases from V and 4 bases from J; junction bases left unmatched: 4. CDR1 is SGHTA, CDR2 FQGNSA, per germline. The CDR3, as DNA: TGTGCCAGCAGCTTCCGCGGGAGGGCTTACAATGAGCAGTTCTTC. Translated, it gives CASSFRGRAYNEQFF.

This clonotype was recorded many times. The V and J genes are TRBV29-1 and TRBJ2-3; TRBD1 aligns across 9 bases. Germline V gene lookup returns CDR1 SQVTM and CDR2 ANQGSEA. The ends lost 3 bases at V and 3 bases at J; junction bases unmatched: 4. This CDR3 contains 14 residues. This chain's CDR3 is CSVDEQGATDTQYF. DNA for the CDR3: TGCAGCGTTGATGAACAGGGGGCAACAGATACGCAGTATTTT.

This clonotype appeared many times. This chain links TRBV2 with TRBJ1-5; D uncertain. Per germline, CDR1 SNHLY and CDR2 FYNNEI. V lost 1 base, J lost 7 bases, and 11 bases lay in between. This CDR3 comprises 14 residues. CDR3: CASSEGRHRQPQHF. The DNA of the CDR3 is TGTGCCAGCAGTGAAGGCAGGCATAGGCAGCCCCAGCATTTT.

At least ten counts were recorded for this clonotype. The rearrangement joins TRBV11-1 to TRBJ2-3; D not resolved. The CDR3 has 13 amino acids. Trimming stripped 5 bases from V and 15 bases from J, with 21 bases between. Germline CDR1 and CDR2: SGHAT and FQDESV (reference sequence). The DNA of the CDR3 is TGTGCCAGCAGCCCCCAAAGTGGGCTCGGCCGTTATTTT. Translating gives CASSPQSGLGRYF.

The J gene is TRBJ2-7, the V gene TRBV11-2; 7 bases match TRBD1. CDR3 length: 14 amino acids. J lost 5 bases, V lost 1 base, and 5 bases had no gene match. Germline V gene lookup returns CDR1 SGHAT and CDR2 FQNNGV. This chain's CDR3 is CASSLAGGADEQYF. DNA for the CDR3: TGTGCCAGCAGCTTAGCAGGGGGAGCAGACGAGCAGTACTTC.

This clonotype was observed a handful of times. The chain carries TRBV2 and TRBJ2-7; 12 bases are shared with TRBD1. CDR1 is SNHLY, CDR2 FYNNEI, per germline. The CDR3 is 16 amino acids. J was trimmed by 7 bases and V by 2 bases; bases with no gene match: 9. As DNA, the CDR3 is TGTGCCAGCAGTGAATTTGGGACAGGGGGCAGGTTGGAGCAGTACTTC. Amino acid sequence: CASSEFGTGGRLEQYF.

This clonotype was counted only a few times. The rearrangement joins TRBV2 to TRBJ2-3; D might be TRBD1 (5 bases). The CDR3 sequence is 12 residues long. Germline CDR1 and CDR2: SNHLY and FYNNEI. Deletions cut 7 bases from V and 6 bases from J, with 11 bases between. The CDR3 here is CASTRVADTQYF. Written as DNA, the CDR3 is TGTGCCAGCACCAGGGTGGCGGATACGCAGTATTTT.

V is TRBV4-2 and J is TRBJ1-2; 11 bases match TRBD1. CDR3 size: 15 residues. Germline CDR1 is LGHNA and CDR2 is YNFKEQ. Trimming cost V 3 bases and J 5 bases; bases outside gene matches: 5. The CDR3 protein is CASSQGDRGWYGYTF. Here the CDR3 DNA reads TGTGCCAGCAGCCAGGGGGACAGGGGGTGGTATGGCTACACCTTC.

A few counts support this clonotype. The V and J genes are TRBV20-1 and TRBJ2-5; 8 nucleotides align to TRBD2. The CDR3 totals 15 residues. V shed 3 bases, J shed 5 bases, and the junction held 11 bases outside the gene matches. The V gene's germline CDR1 is DFQATT and CDR2 SNEGSKA (reference sequence). For the CDR3, the DNA is TGCAGTGCTAGCGGATGGCGGGAGGAGCGGGAGACCCAGTACTTC. Translation gives CSASGWREERETQYF.

The chain couples TRBV6-5 to TRBJ2-1; 7 bases are a match to TRBD2. Germline CDR1 MNHEY, CDR2 SVGAGI. The CDR3 loop spans 14 amino acids. The V segment lost 2 bases and the J segment 10 bases; nucleotides outside the gene matches: 8. The CDR3 spells CASSYDVVGGEQFF. CDR3 nucleotide sequence: TGTGCCAGCAGTTACGACGTTGTGGGGGGGGAGCAGTTCTTC.

The chain uses TRBV12-3 or TRBV12-4 and TRBJ2-7, with TRBD1 matching 7 bases. Unmatched junction bases numbered 8, after V lost 5 bases and J lost 7 bases. The length of the CDR3 is 13 residues. The CDR3 coding sequence is TGTGCCAGCAGTCGCGACAGGGCTAGGGAGCAGTACTTC. Residues: CASSRDRAREQYF.

This clonotype came up a few times. This sequence joins TRBV5-1 and TRBJ2-7; D unclear. From germline, CDR1 is SGHRS and CDR2 YFSETQ. The CDR3 runs 13 residues. Deletions cut 2 bases from V and 1 base from J, with 7 bases between. For the CDR3, the DNA is TGCGCCAGCAGCTTTTCGATATCCTACGAGCAGTACTTC. It encodes CASSFSISYEQYF.